The present entry profiles one TCR beta chain with its context. Its antigen is as yet unknown. V was cut by 0 bases and J by 3 bases, with 6 bases left in between. The germline V gene has CDR1 SQVTM and CDR2 ANQGSEA. The CDR3 totals 12 residues. The sample originates from a study of cytomegalovirus exposure and HLA in healthy donors. Amplification used 60 Vbeta primers and 13 Jbeta primers. Here immunoSEQ multiplex PCR was the method, and the copy in TCRdb shows in-frame clones only, minus some. The sample features some 40,000 clones, with about 4% in its top ten. Overall study results and limits: Researchers reported in a later analysis that common viral pathogens appeared linked to several top clusters.

The rearrangement links TRBV29-1 to TRBJ2-7; no definite D call. The sequence was obtained from a male donor in good health and CMV-seronegative. The material sequenced was PBMCs. CDR3 nucleotide sequence: TGCAGCGTTGAAGATGGCAGCTACGAGCAGTACTTC. It specifies CSVEDGSYEQYF.